What follows are 4 T cell receptor beta chains derived from one specimen sequenced in a study of cytomegalovirus exposure and HLA in healthy donors (dated by TCRdb to about 2017). The library relied on the immunoSEQ multiplex PCR assay. The multiplex PCR relied on a mix of 60 forward primers for TCR Vbeta segments and 13 reverse primers for TCR Jbeta segments. TCRdb provides this immuneACCESS table in a form limited to in-frame rearrangements. Some clones are lacking; in checked studies, under half of them reflect an unresolved V gene, and why the rest are absent is not known. Here the sample has over 200,000 clones; 82% occur a single time. In total, the top ten clones hold 5% to 6% of the sample. Sample: PBMCs. These receptors were obtained from a woman in her 40s in good health and CMV-seropositive.

V usage is TRBV6-6 and J usage is TRBJ1-3; D unresolved. The germline V gene encodes CDR1 MNHNY and CDR2 SVGAGI (reference sequence). The CDR3 extends over 14 amino acids. Between the trimmed V and J ends, which lost 4 bases and 0 bases, there was a span of 7 bases. The CDR3 DNA reads as TGTGCCAGCAGTTCGAGAAGCTCTGGAAACACCATATATTTT. This encodes CASSSRSSGNTIYF.

This chain connects TRBV5-6 to TRBJ2-1, with 7 positions matching TRBD1. Trimming cost V 0 bases and J 5 bases; bases outside gene matches: 5. The CDR3 totals 15 residues. Germline CDR1 reads SGHDT; CDR2 reads YYEEEE. The CDR3 spells CASSLVRQGHNEQFF. As DNA, the CDR3 is TGTGCCAGCAGCTTGGTAAGACAGGGCCACAATGAGCAGTTCTTC.

The rearrangement links TRBV6-5 to TRBJ1-2; a possible D gene is TRBD1 (5 bases). V dropped 3 bases and J dropped 4 bases, with 15 bases sitting between them. There are 15 residues in the CDR3. Germline V gives CDR1 MNHEY, CDR2 SVGAGI. The CDR3 region is CASSYAQGRGYGYTF. CDR3 sequence (DNA): TGTGCCAGCAGTTATGCCCAGGGAAGAGGCTATGGCTACACCTTC.

This chain links TRBV2 with TRBJ2-2; TRBD1 aligns across 9 bases. With V trimmed by 7 bases and J by 5 bases, 5 bases remained unmatched. The germline V gene encodes CDR1 SNHLY and CDR2 FYNNEI. This CDR3 region has 14 residues. CDR3 nucleotides: TGTGCCAGCACCGAAGGGACAGGGACCGGGGAGCTGTTTTTT. Protein: CASTEGTGTGELFF.